Sequencing of this T cell receptor beta chain was carried out in a study of CD8 T cells in ankylosing spondylitis. Study conclusions and caveats: Seemingly characteristic of ankylosing spondylitis blood was a TCR beta motif consisting of several highly homologous variants. Clones linked to disease, bearing a CD8+ phenotype, were relatively rare in peripheral blood. Reported data indicate significant enrichment of disease-linked clones within matched ankylosing spondylitis synovial fluid. Prior work had noted some motif variants in reactive arthritis blood and synovial fluid.

TCRdb reprocessed the 5' RACE reads via MiXCR and lists one record per CDR3 protein. The table lists a few hundred thousand distinct CDR3 sequences, more than 15% of them singletons. The CDR3 extends over 16 amino acids. V was clipped by 4 bases and J by 0 bases; unmatched bases: 5. CDR1 and CDR2 (germline): MGHRA, YSYEKL. The table lists this clonotype with a few counts. Antigen specificity is unknown. This sequence originates from a male donor with ankylosing spondylitis or in good health (not recorded which). This chain uses TRBV4-1 with TRBJ2-1; the match to TRBD2 covers 8 bases. The sample consisted of blood, either unsorted or a sorted T cell fraction (not recorded which). The CDR3 region is CASSLLADHSYNEQFF. The DNA for the CDR3 is TGCGCCAGCAGCCTACTAGCGGATCACTCCTACAATGAGCAGTTCTTC.